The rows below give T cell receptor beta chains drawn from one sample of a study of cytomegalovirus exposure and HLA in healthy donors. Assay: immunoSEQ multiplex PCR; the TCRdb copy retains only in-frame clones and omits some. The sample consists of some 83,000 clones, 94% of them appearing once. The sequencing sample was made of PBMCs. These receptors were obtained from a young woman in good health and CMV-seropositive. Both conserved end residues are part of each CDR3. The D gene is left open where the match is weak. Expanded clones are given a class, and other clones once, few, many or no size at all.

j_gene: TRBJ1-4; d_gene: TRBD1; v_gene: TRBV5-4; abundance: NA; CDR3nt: TGTGCCAGCAGCGCGGGACAGGGTCGACTTAATGAAAAACTGTTTTTT; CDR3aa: CASSAGQGRLNEKLFF
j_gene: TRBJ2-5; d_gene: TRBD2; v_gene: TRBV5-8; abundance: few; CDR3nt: TGTGCCAGCAGCTTGGAATGGAGTAGCGGGGCTCAAGAGACCCAGTACTTC; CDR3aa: CASSLEWSSGAQETQYF
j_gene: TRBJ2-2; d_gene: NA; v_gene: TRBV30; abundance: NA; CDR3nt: TGTGCCTGGAGTGTTCGGTCTAACGGGGAGCTGTTTTTT; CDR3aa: CAWSVRSNGELFF
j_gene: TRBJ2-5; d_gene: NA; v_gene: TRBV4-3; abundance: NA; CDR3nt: TGCGCCAGCAGCCAAGATCTGCGAGAGACCCAGTACTTC; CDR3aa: CASSQDLRETQYF
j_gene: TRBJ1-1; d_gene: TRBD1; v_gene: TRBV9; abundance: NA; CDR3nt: TGTGCCAGCAGCGCGTTGACAGGGGTTGAAGCTTTCTTT; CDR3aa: CASSALTGVEAFF
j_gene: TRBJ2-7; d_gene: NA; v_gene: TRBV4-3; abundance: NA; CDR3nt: TGCGCCAGCAGCCAACAAGACAGAAGCGACGAGCAGTACTTC; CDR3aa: CASSQQDRSDEQYF
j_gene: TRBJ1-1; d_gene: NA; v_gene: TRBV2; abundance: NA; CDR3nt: TGTGCCAGTAACCCGCCGGGAGTTGGTATTACTGAAGCTTTCTTT; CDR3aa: CASNPPGVGITEAFF
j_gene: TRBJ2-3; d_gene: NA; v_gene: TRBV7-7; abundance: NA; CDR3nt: TGTGCCAGCAGCCCCTCCCGAGGGACAGATACGCAGTATTTT; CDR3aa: CASSPSRGTDTQYF
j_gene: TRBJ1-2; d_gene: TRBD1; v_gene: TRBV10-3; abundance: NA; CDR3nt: TGTGCCATCAGTGAGTCGACTACAGGGGGTTTCTATGGCTACACCTTC; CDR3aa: CAISESTTGGFYGYTF
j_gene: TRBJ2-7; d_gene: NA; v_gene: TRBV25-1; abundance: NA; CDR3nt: TGTGCCAGCAGTGAATTAGCGGAAGGCTCCTACGAGCAGTACTTC; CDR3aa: CASSELAEGSYEQYF
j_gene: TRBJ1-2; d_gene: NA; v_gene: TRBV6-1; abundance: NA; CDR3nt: TGTGCCAGCAGTGATATGGGAGCTAACTATGGCTACACCTTC; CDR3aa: CASSDMGANYGYTF
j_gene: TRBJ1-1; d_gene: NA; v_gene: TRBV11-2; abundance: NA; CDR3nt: TGTGCCAGCAGCTTAGGTAGCTGGAGGGACACTGAAGCTTTCTTT; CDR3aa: CASSLGSWRDTEAFF
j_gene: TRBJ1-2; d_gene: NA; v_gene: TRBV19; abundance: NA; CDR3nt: TGTGCCAGTAGTATAGTTGGGAGCACGCGAGGAAATGGCTACACCTTC; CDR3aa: CASSIVGSTRGNGYTF
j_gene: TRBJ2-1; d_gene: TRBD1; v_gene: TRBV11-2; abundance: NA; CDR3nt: TGTGCCAGCAGCTTAGATAGGGGACAGCCCTACAATGAGCAGTTCTTC; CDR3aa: CASSLDRGQPYNEQFF
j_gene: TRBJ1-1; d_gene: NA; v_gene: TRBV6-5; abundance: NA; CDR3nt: TGTGCCAGCAGACAAGAACTGAACACTGAAGCTTTCTTT; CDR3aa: CASRQELNTEAFF
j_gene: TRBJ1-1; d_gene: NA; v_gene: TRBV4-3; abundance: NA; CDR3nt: TGCGCCAGCAGCCAAGAAAGACACGCCACTGAAGCTTTCTTT; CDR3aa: CASSQERHATEAFF
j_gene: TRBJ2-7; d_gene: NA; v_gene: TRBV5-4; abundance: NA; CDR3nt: TGTGCCAGCAGCTTGGGAGGGGGTTCATACGAGCAGTACTTC; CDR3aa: CASSLGGGSYEQYF
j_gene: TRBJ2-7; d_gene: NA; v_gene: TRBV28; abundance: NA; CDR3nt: TGTGCCAGCAGTCCCGAGCGGGTCCGCTACGAGCAGTACTTC; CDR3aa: CASSPERVRYEQYF
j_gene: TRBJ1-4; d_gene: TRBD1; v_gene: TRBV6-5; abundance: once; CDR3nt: TGTGCCAGCAGTGAGGACAGGGTAAATGAAAAACTGTTTTTT; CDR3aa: CASSEDRVNEKLFF
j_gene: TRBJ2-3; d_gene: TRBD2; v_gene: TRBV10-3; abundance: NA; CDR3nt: TGTGCCATCAGGATGACTAGCGGGAGTGATACGCAGTATTTT; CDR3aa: CAIRMTSGSDTQYF
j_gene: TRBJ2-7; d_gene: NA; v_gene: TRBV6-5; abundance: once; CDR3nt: TGTGCCAGCAGTTACTTGGCCGGGAGCTACGAGCAGTACTTC; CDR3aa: CASSYLAGSYEQYF
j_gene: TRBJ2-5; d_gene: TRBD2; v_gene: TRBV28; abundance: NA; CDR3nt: TGTGCCAGCAGCCTTAGCGGGAGCGGGACCCAGTACTTC; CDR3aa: CASSLSGSGTQYF